The clone carrying this T cell receptor beta chain was found once. Its antigen is not known. These data belong to a study of T cells in localized non-small cell lung cancer. Whole-study results and caveats: Investigators sequenced only a single tumor region, leaving heterogeneity possible. Uninvolved adjacent lung showed peak T cell clonality, exceeding tumor. Of the top 100 tumor clones, median around 60 were in adjacent lung, 25 to 35 among its top 100. A denser population of T cells in blood accompanied longer overall survival.

This CDR3 is built from 16 residues. The V end was cut by 3 bases, the J end by 0 bases, with 13 bases between. Germline V gene data show CDR1 as MNHNY and CDR2 as SVGAGI (reference sequence). Using immunoSEQ multiplex PCR, the repertoire was profiled, and TCRdb retains in-frame clones only, with some absent. The table includes 6,000 to 10,000 clones, over 85% detected once. The chain recombines TRBV6-6 with TRBJ2-3; D perhaps matches TRBD2 (5 bases). Sequences were derived from peripheral blood, sampled before any cancer treatment. This clonotype originated in a woman aged 35-70 years with stage I lung adenocarcinoma. This CDR3 reads CASSYGSYPSTDTQYF. The CDR3 DNA reads as TGTGCCAGCAGTTATGGGAGTTACCCTAGCACAGATACGCAGTATTTT.